A selection of T cell receptor beta chains follows, all from one sample in a study of PD-L1 blockade in urothelial cancer. Only in-frame clones appear in the TCRdb table, and some are missing; sequencing was by immunoSEQ multiplex PCR. This table has tens of thousands of clones, 90% appearing once. The sequencing here drew on PBMCs, taken around atezolizumab (anti-PD-L1) treatment. Receptor source: a woman aged 60-70 years with urothelial cancer. Both conserved end residues are part of each CDR3. The D gene is left open where the match is weak. For some rows the clone size is stated as once, few or many, or as a class when expanded; others skip it.

>NA|TRBJ2-7|NA|TRBV19
CASSIAGGSVYEQYF
TGTGCCAGTAGTATAGCAGGGGGGTCGGTCTACGAGCAGTACTTC
>NA|TRBJ2-4|NA|TRBV6-1
CASSDALFASPLENIQYF
TGTGCCAGCAGTGATGCGCTTTTTGCTTCCCCCTTAGAAAACATTCAGTACTTC
>NA|TRBJ2-7|NA|TRBV5-4
CASSQPRGSYEQYF
TGTGCCAGCAGCCAGCCCAGGGGCTCCTACGAGCAGTACTTC
>NA|TRBJ2-7|TRBD1|TRBV6-1
CASSVGQGSSYEQYF
TGTGCCAGCAGTGTAGGACAGGGCAGCTCCTACGAGCAGTACTTC
>few|TRBJ1-2|TRBD1|TRBV4-2
CASSQVPQGAGGYTF
TGTGCCAGCAGCCAAGTTCCCCAGGGGGCGGGAGGCTACACCTTC
>NA|TRBJ2-1|NA|TRBV7-3
CASSPHGSGGTSHEQFF
TGTGCCAGCAGCCCCCACGGTAGCGGCGGGACCTCCCATGAGCAGTTCTTC
>NA|TRBJ2-7|TRBD2|TRBV5-4
CASSRGGGSPSYEQYF
TGTGCCAGCAGCCGCGGGGGGGGTTCTCCTAGCTACGAGCAGTACTTC
>NA|TRBJ2-3|TRBD1|TRBV14
CASSQFTGQGSDTQYF
TGTGCCAGCAGCCAGTTCACGGGACAGGGGTCAGATACGCAGTATTTT
>NA|TRBJ2-3|TRBD2|TRBV7-9
CASSSTSGSGTDTQYF
TGTGCCAGCAGCTCAACTAGCGGGAGTGGCACAGATACGCAGTATTTT
>NA|TRBJ1-5|NA|TRBV11-2
CASSLVGGNDQPQHF
TGTGCCAGCAGCTTAGTGGGGGGTAACGATCAGCCCCAGCATTTT
>NA|TRBJ1-1|TRBD1|TRBV7-2
CASTITGGTMIMNTEAFF
TGTGCCAGCACCATTACAGGGGGCACAATGATAATGAACACTGAAGCTTTCTTT
>NA|TRBJ1-5|TRBD1|TRBV28
CASSSYPTGTGGQPQHF
TGTGCCAGCAGTTCGTACCCGACCGGGACAGGGGGTCAGCCCCAGCATTTT
>NA|TRBJ2-1|TRBD1|TRBV9
CASSAGGTGAFDEQFF
TGTGCCAGCAGCGCGGGCGGGACAGGGGCGTTCGATGAGCAGTTCTTC
>medium-sized|TRBJ2-7|TRBD2|TRBV7-3
CASSPHGLAGTYEQYF
TGTGCCAGCAGCCCCCATGGACTAGCGGGGACCTACGAGCAGTACTTC
>NA|TRBJ1-2|NA|TRBV27
CASSLSIQGLNGYTF
TGTGCCAGCAGTTTATCTATACAGGGATTAAATGGCTACACCTTC
>NA|TRBJ2-1|NA|TRBV28
CASSLLAPTGFDAPGSYNEQFF
TGTGCCAGCAGTTTATTGGCGCCCACAGGGTTCGATGCGCCTGGCTCCTACAATGAGCAGTTCTTC
>NA|TRBJ2-3|NA|TRBV29-1
CSVDDFSGGTDTQYF
TGCAGCGTTGACGACTTTAGCGGAGGCACAGATACGCAGTATTTT
>NA|TRBJ2-5|NA|TRBV6-5
CASSYGGAETQYF
TGTGCCAGCAGTTACGGGGGGGCTGAGACCCAGTACTTC
>NA|TRBJ2-2|NA|TRBV4-1
CASSQASYTGELFF
TGCGCCAGCAGCCAAGCCAGTTACACCGGGGAGCTGTTTTTT
>NA|TRBJ2-2|NA|TRBV28
CASSEPTANTGELFF
TGTGCCAGCAGTGAACCGACAGCAAACACCGGGGAGCTGTTTTTT
>once|TRBJ2-7|NA|TRBV6-1
CASRDSAYEQYF
TGTGCCAGCAGGGACTCCGCCTACGAGCAGTACTTC
>NA|TRBJ1-2|NA|TRBV2
CASSENGQGYGYTF
TGTGCCAGCAGTGAGAATGGGCAGGGCTATGGCTACACCTTC
>NA|TRBJ1-2|NA|TRBV28
CASSLTINYGYTF
TGTGCCAGCAGTTTAACAATTAACTATGGCTACACCTTC
>few|TRBJ2-1|NA|TRBV4-2
CASSQDGTGYNEQFF
TGTGCCAGCAGCCAAGATGGGACTGGGTACAATGAGCAGTTCTTC
>once|TRBJ2-7|TRBD2|TRBV5-4
CASSSREGSVGSYEQYF
TGTGCCAGCAGCTCCAGGGAGGGTTCCGTGGGCTCCTACGAGCAGTACTTC
>NA|TRBJ2-5|TRBD1|TRBV2
CASRDRGMETQYF
TGTGCCAGCAGGGACAGGGGTATGGAGACCCAGTACTTC
>NA|TRBJ2-2|TRBD2|TRBV2
CASSEARGERGRLFF
TGTGCCAGCAGTGAAGCGCGTGGGGAGCGGGGACGGCTGTTTTTT
>NA|TRBJ2-2|TRBD2|TRBV18
CASSSRLAGVSDTGELFF
TGTGCCAGCTCATCCAGATTAGCGGGAGTGTCGGACACCGGGGAGCTGTTTTTT
>NA|TRBJ1-1|NA|TRBV5-1
CASSLGGTPEAFF
TGCGCCAGCAGCCTTGGGGGGACCCCCGAAGCTTTCTTT
>NA|TRBJ1-1|NA|TRBV19
CASSIGQTEAFF
TGTGCCAGTAGTATTGGACAGACTGAAGCTTTCTTT
>once|TRBJ2-7|TRBD2|TRBV4-2
CASSQGTSGRYEQYF
TGTGCCAGCAGCCAAGGGACTAGCGGGAGGTACGAGCAGTACTTC
>once|TRBJ1-1|NA|TRBV6-4
CASSGDPNTEAFF
TGTGCCAGCAGTGGAGATCCGAACACTGAAGCTTTCTTT
>NA|TRBJ2-2|NA|TRBV5-1
CASSLIGDTGELFF
TGCGCCAGCAGCTTGATCGGAGACACCGGGGAGCTGTTTTTT
>NA|TRBJ2-7|TRBD1|TRBV5-4
CASSMGQPYEQYF
TGTGCCAGCAGCATGGGACAGCCCTACGAGCAGTACTTC
>NA|TRBJ1-2|NA|TRBV4-2
CASSQEGVYGYTF
TGTGCCAGCAGCCAGGAGGGAGTCTATGGCTACACCTTC
>NA|TRBJ2-7|TRBD2|TRBV30
CAGGGTSTYEQYF
TGTGCCGGGGGGGGGACTTCAACCTACGAGCAGTACTTC
>NA|TRBJ2-2|TRBD1|TRBV14
CASSRGPQNTGELFF
TGTGCCAGCAGCAGGGGGCCGCAGAACACCGGGGAGCTGTTTTTT
>NA|TRBJ2-1|TRBD2|TRBV28
CASSSPGTSGRNEQFF
TGTGCCAGCAGTTCCCCCGGGACTAGCGGGAGAAATGAGCAGTTCTTC
>NA|TRBJ1-2|NA|TRBV6-5
CASRQANTGYGYTF
TGTGCCAGCAGACAGGCCAACACAGGCTATGGCTACACCTTC
>NA|TRBJ1-1|NA|TRBV18
CASSPRILTEPNTEAFF
TGTGCCAGCTCACCACGAATTCTGACAGAACCTAACACTGAAGCTTTCTTT
>NA|TRBJ2-6|TRBD1|TRBV7-7
CASSAGTVDSGANVLTF
TGTGCTAGCAGCGCCGGGACAGTGGACTCTGGGGCCAACGTCCTGACTTTC
>NA|TRBJ2-6|NA|TRBV4-1
CASSQVAGPSGANVLTF
TGCGCCAGCAGCCAAGTTGCGGGACCTTCTGGGGCCAACGTCCTGACTTTC
>NA|TRBJ2-7|NA|TRBV7-9
CATDPRGYEQYF
TGTGCCACCGATCCGCGGGGCTACGAGCAGTACTTC
>once|TRBJ2-4|TRBD1|TRBV27
CASSNRGQLNIQYF
TGTGCCAGCAGTAACAGGGGACAATTAAACATTCAGTACTTC
>NA|TRBJ2-7|NA|TRBV21-1
CASSKGDFYEQYF
TGTGCCAGCAGCAAAGGGGACTTCTACGAGCAGTACTTC